This T cell receptor (beta chain) was captured in a study of T cell changes during pregnancy in multiple sclerosis. Germline V lookup: CDR1 LNHDA, CDR2 SQIVND (reference sequence). With 9 bases removed from V and 5 bases from J, the gap between germline ends came to 22 bases. The CDR3 runs to 15 residues. Libraries were prepared by immunoSEQ multiplex PCR; TCRdb keeps only in-frame clonotypes and omits some of them. The sample lists about 48,000 clones; 88% were seen once. This TCR was sampled from a female donor with multiple sclerosis, enrolled in a pregnancy study. This specimen consisted of CD4+ T cells from peripheral blood mononuclear cells, obtained in the second trimester of pregnancy. The J gene is TRBJ1-1, the V gene TRBV19; tentatively, D is TRBD1 (6 bases). CDR3 DNA: TGTGCCAGCCACGAGCGAGGGGGAAAGTGGACTGAAGCTTTCTTT. Amino acid sequence: CASHERGGKWTEAFF.